This T cell receptor (beta chain) was retrieved from a study of blood T cell repertoires in COVID-19 (dated by TCRdb to the early 2020s). Broadly, across the study: Samples covering the acute and convalescent phases of COVID-19 were provided by collaborators in the United States, Italy and Spain. The prospective study material was composed of cDNA or gDNA derived from T cells, B-cell-depleted T cells, or PBMCs. Deeply sampled blood TCRbeta repertoires from subjects exposed to, actively infected with, or recovered from COVID-19 were included in the dataset. A freely available public database, intended as a resource for researchers studying the immune response to SARS-CoV-2, is where the repertoires were released. The samples were drawn from the first 160 participants of the ongoing ImmuneRACE study and from 1,200 or so subjects provided by 6 global collaborators. Nearly every sample came with metadata listing a de-identified subject ID, COVID-19 status, age in years and sex. Where available, HLA class I and class II types were obtained from metadata supplied by the sample provider rather than from assay-based typing.

Overall study results and their limits: The quantity of clinical and demographic metadata differed by source and by participant and was supplied without curation.

In regard to this clone: Its antigen remains unidentified. The input lacks base qualities; no much larger clone sits a single base away.

TCRbeta CDR3 regions were amplified from genomic DNA by means of the immunoSEQ Assay, a bias-controlled multiplex PCR. The source study handled its data this way. Nucleated cell counts per sample were estimated from amplification of reference gene primers within the assay. To quantify the absolute abundance of each unique TCRbeta CDR3 rearrangement, sequence reads were collapsed and filtered. For each sample, productive Simpson clonality was calculated by taking the square root of Simpson's diversity index across productive rearrangements. This immuneACCESS table, as held by TCRdb, lists in-frame sequences with V and J called but not all clones. Of the missing ones, under half trace to an unresolved V gene in checked studies; the others have no known cause. The DNA gave D and trimming, while V, J and clone size come from that table. The sample records some 150,000 clones, 70% to 80% of which are singletons. The ten largest account for 4.5% of the sample.

Compared with germline, V lacks 5 bases and J lacks 3 bases; bases without a gene match: 25. The germline V gene encodes CDR1 LGHDT and CDR2 YNNKEL (reference sequence). The CDR3 goes from the cysteine to the phenylalanine over 20 residues. Just CDR3 DNA is preserved here, 60 bases in frame from base 1. Each collaborating institution followed its own protocols to collect whole blood in K2EDTA tubes. Collaborator samples were shipped for TCRbeta analysis as frozen whole blood, isolated PBMCs, or DNA extracted from either sample type. The clonotype comes from an elderly woman with active or convalescent COVID-19. In this chain, TRBV3-1 (or the pseudogene TRBV3-2) is recombined with TRBJ2-7, with 7 bases in between that match TRBD1. The source material was peripheral blood. The nucleotide sequence is given as TGTGCCAGCAGCGACTCAGGACCGGGACAGCGCTGGGTGCTGAGCTACGAGCAGTACTTC. It specifies CASSDSGPGQRWVLSYEQYF.